Presented here are 20 T cell receptor beta chains from one specimen sequenced in a study of early T cells in non-severe SARS-CoV-2 infection. TCRdb reprocessed the 5' RACE reads via MiXCR and lists one record per CDR3 protein. The sample includes 40,000 to 45,000 distinct CDR3 sequences, roughly 5% of them seen just once. Sequencing used whole blood. The receptors here all came from an adult who was a healthcare worker with PCR-confirmed SARS-CoV-2 infection or an uninfected control (not recorded which).

This clonotype was detected only a few times. The chain has TRBV7-2 and TRBJ2-3; D is possibly TRBD1 (6 bases). Germline lookup yields CDR1 SGHTA and CDR2 FQGNSA. The length of the CDR3 is 15 residues. The V gene lost 5 bases and the J gene lost 0 bases, with 12 bases spanning the gap. The CDR3 spells CASSLQGSSTDTQYF. CDR3 nucleotides: TGTGCCAGCAGCCTGCAGGGGTCTAGCACAGATACGCAGTATTTT.

The rearrangement uses TRBV27 and TRBJ2-7; TRBD1 is a possible D gene (5 bases). V was pared by 2 bases and J by 3 bases, with 5 bases between. The CDR3 sequence is 12 residues long. The germline CDR1 and CDR2 sequences are MNHEY and SMNVEV (reference sequence). CDR3 in amino acids: CASSLRGYEQYF. The CDR3 DNA reads TGTGCCAGCAGTTTAAGGGGCTACGAGCAGTACTTC.

In this sample, this clonotype turned up a few times. This CDR3 is CASSSGGGPETQYF. Written as DNA, the CDR3 is TGTGCCAGCAGTTCTGGCGGGGGGCCAGAGACCCAGTACTTC. V is TRBV6-2 or TRBV6-3 and J is TRBJ2-5; 8 bases map to TRBD2. Germline trimming cut 4 bases from V and 4 bases from J; bases unmatched to any gene: 5. From germline, CDR1 is MNHEY and CDR2 SVGEGT. The CDR3 spans 14 residues.

In regard to this clonotype: Compared with germline, one end of the junction differs, possibly owing to a read error. The chain uses TRBV6-5 and TRBJ2-4, with 9 bases matching TRBD1. CDR3 length: 13 amino acids. Germline V gene data show CDR1 as MNHEY and CDR2 as SVGAGI. CDR3 coding DNA: TGTGCCAGCAGTTCCAGACAGGGGGATCCGTCGGACTTC. It specifies CASSSRQGDPSDF.

This clonotype was found a few times. The gene calls are TRBV19 and TRBJ1-5; the D is unclear. The CDR3 runs 15 residues. The germline CDR1 and CDR2 sequences are LNHDA and SQIVND (reference sequence). V was cut by 3 bases and J by 3 bases, with 12 bases left in between. The CDR3: CASSIRRAVNQPQHF. The CDR3 DNA follows: TGTGCCAGTAGTATCCGAAGGGCCGTCAATCAGCCCCAGCATTTT.

The table lists this clonotype with many counts. The chain has TRBV5-1 and TRBJ2-3, with D possibly being TRBD1 (6 bases). Per germline, CDR1 SGHRS and CDR2 YFSETQ. Trimming pared 0 bases from V and 0 bases from J, leaving 8 bases between. The CDR3 consists of 15 residues. CDR3 sequence: CASSLDRESTDTQYF. For the CDR3, the DNA is TGCGCCAGCAGCTTGGACAGGGAAAGCACAGATACGCAGTATTTT.

In this sample, this clonotype turned up a few times. This sequence joins TRBV6-6 and TRBJ2-7; tentatively, D is TRBD2 (6 bases). V lost 0 bases to trimming and J lost 5 bases, with 14 bases between them. Germline assignment: CDR1 MNHNY and CDR2 SVGAGI (reference sequence). The CDR3 totals 15 residues. CDR3 loop: CASSYSIRLGDEQYF. The CDR3 DNA sequence: TGTGCCAGCAGTTACTCGATACGACTAGGGGACGAGCAGTACTTC.

This clonotype was counted ten times or more. The genes are TRBV23-1 and TRBJ1-2; weak D call: TRBD1 (6 bases). TRBV23-1 carries the ORF label, with uncertain function. CDR3 length: 17 residues. V was cut by 2 bases and J by 6 bases, with 22 bases left in between. The CDR3 DNA reads TGCGCCAGCAGTCAAAGGGCCCGGGACACCGAACTGGATGGCTACACCTTC. It specifies CASSQRARDTELDGYTF.

This clonotype was picked up many times. The chain recombines TRBV7-9 with TRBJ1-2; TRBD1 is a possible D gene (6 bases). V lost 5 bases, J lost 4 bases, and 14 bases lay in between. Per germline, CDR1 SEHNR and CDR2 FQNEAQ (reference sequence). The CDR3 contains 14 residues. CDR3 loop: CASSPLGGSYGYTF. In DNA, the CDR3 is TGTGCCAGCAGCCCTTTGGGGGGCAGCTATGGCTACACCTTC.

In its sample, this clonotype was seen many times. The conserved phenylalanine or tryptophan normally closing the CDR3 is absent here, so this likely arose from a read error. The DNA is omitted, as the CDR3 cannot be located on it reliably, and the CDR3 follows TCRdb's listing. This chain joins TRBV7-2 and TRBJ2-1; the table gives TRBD2 as D, unverified against the DNA. The germline V gene encodes CDR1 SGHTA and CDR2 FQGNSA. The CDR3 adds up to 12 amino acids, both ends counted. CDR3 amino acids: CASSARQLPPSL.

In its sample, this clonotype was seen a few times. The V and J genes are TRBV11-2 and TRBJ2-3; 8 bases are a match to TRBD2. The V and J ends lost 1 base and 5 bases, in that order; junction bases with no gene match: 5. The CDR3 is made up of 15 amino acids. Germline values: CDR1 SGHAT, CDR2 FQNNGV. The CDR3 spells CASSLASGSVDTQYF. DNA for the CDR3: TGTGCCAGCAGCTTAGCAAGCGGGAGTGTAGATACGCAGTATTTT.

This clonotype was observed at least ten times. The CDR3 region is CASSSVGELFF. The CDR3 DNA is TGTGCCAGCAGTTCTGTGGGGGAGCTGTTTTTT. V and J are TRBV12-3 or TRBV12-4 and TRBJ2-2; D uncertain. This CDR3 region has 11 residues. V lost 4 bases and J lost 8, with 5 bases in between.

The J gene is TRBJ2-3, the V gene TRBV29-1; D is ambiguous. V shed 4 bases and J shed 2 bases, with 10 bases lying between them. The CDR3 runs 13 residues. Germline CDR1 and CDR2: SQVTM and ANQGSEA. The CDR3 sequence is CSVGDPITDTQYF. CDR3 nucleotide sequence: TGCAGCGTTGGGGATCCTATCACAGATACGCAGTATTTT.

This clonotype appeared a few times. The J gene is TRBJ2-1, the V gene TRBV3-1, with TRBD2 matching 7 bases. Trimming removed 5 bases from V and 2 bases from J; junction bases left unmatched: 9. Looked up from germline, CDR1 is LGHDT and CDR2 is YNNKEL (reference sequence). The CDR3 extends over 16 amino acids. Here the CDR3 DNA reads TGTGCCAGCAGCGTTCCCGGGACTACCACCTACAATGAGCAGTTCTTC. Translating gives CASSVPGTTTYNEQFF.

This clonotype was seen a few times. V is TRBV5-1 and J is TRBJ2-1; no firm D call. The CDR3 runs to 15 residues. Trimming pared 3 bases from V and 7 bases from J, leaving 17 bases between. The V gene's germline CDR1 is SGHRS and CDR2 YFSETQ. The CDR3 reads CASSSLGHEGNEQFF. CDR3 in DNA: TGCGCCAGCAGCTCCCTAGGGCACGAAGGAAATGAGCAGTTCTTC.

The rearrangement joins TRBV7-9 to TRBJ2-1; tentative D call: TRBD2 (6 bases). V was shortened by 4 bases and J by 3 bases, with 13 bases between the two germline ends. This CDR3 has 15 residues. The germline CDR1 and CDR2 sequences are SEHNR and FQNEAQ (reference sequence). Written as DNA, the CDR3 is TGTGCCAGCAGCTCGGACTACGGATTCTACAATGAGCAGTTCTTC. It specifies CASSSDYGFYNEQFF.

The rearrangement links TRBV9 to TRBJ2-5, with D possibly matching TRBD2 (5 bases). Per germline, CDR1 SGDLS and CDR2 YYNGEE. The CDR3 is made up of 13 amino acids. V shed 2 bases and J shed 4 bases, with 9 bases lying between them. The CDR3 nucleotides are TGTGCCAGCAGCGTGGGGAGATCAGAGACCCAGTACTTC. It encodes CASSVGRSETQYF.

This clonotype was recorded at least ten times. The chain joins TRBV5-1 to TRBJ1-6; TRBD1 might be the D (6 bases). The CDR3 sequence is 18 residues long. Germline V gives CDR1 SGHRS, CDR2 YFSETQ. Trimming stripped 4 bases from V and 7 bases from J, with 24 bases between. Written as DNA, the CDR3 is TGCGCCAGCAGCCGAGAAGAATTAAACAGGGATAAAAATTCACCCCTCCACTTT. Translated, it gives CASSREELNRDKNSPLHF. Full variable domain (rest looked up from reference TRBV5-1 and TRBJ1-6): KAGVTQTPRYLIKTRGQQVTLSCSPISGHRSVSWYQQTPGQGLQFLFEYFSETQRNKGNFPGRFSGRQFSNSRSEMNVSTLELGDSALYLCASSREELNRDKNSPLHFGNGTRLTVT.

This clonotype was seen at least ten times. The V and J genes are TRBV19 and TRBJ2-2; 9 nucleotides align to TRBD2. V shed 5 bases, J shed 6 bases, and the junction held 13 bases outside the gene matches. From germline, CDR1 is LNHDA and CDR2 SQIVND (reference sequence). The length of the CDR3 is 17 residues. Here the CDR3 DNA reads TGTGCCAGTAGTGCCCTATTGGCGGGGGGGCCGTCCGGGGAGCTGTTTTTT. Its translation is CASSALLAGGPSGELFF.

This clonotype has just a few counts. The chain links TRBV20-1 to TRBJ1-1; D might be TRBD1 (5 bases). The CDR3 has 14 amino acids. Per germline, CDR1 DFQATT and CDR2 SNEGSKA (reference sequence). The V gene lost 1 base and the J gene lost 3 bases, with 12 bases spanning the gap. The CDR3 here is CSARVPLGDTEAFF. The CDR3 DNA sequence: TGCAGTGCTAGAGTCCCGTTGGGGGACACTGAAGCTTTCTTT.